The present entry profiles one T cell receptor beta chain with its context. This entry comes from a study of blood T cell repertoires in COVID-19. Study as a whole: Sources were T cells, B-cell-depleted T cells, or PBMCs; the material itself was cDNA or gDNA.

Participant-reported clinical history was the basis for cohort assignment. This CDR3 is built from 14 residues. Germline lookup yields CDR1 LGHNT and CDR2 FRNRAP. With 3 bases removed from V and 10 bases from J, the gap between germline ends came to 13 bases. Sequencing used immunoSEQ multiplex PCR; TCRdb keeps in-frame clones, though not all of them. The sample yields around 220,000 clones, over 80% seen once. This TCR derives from a woman between 18 and 29 years old who had recovered from COVID-19. The sample comprised PBMCs or T cells enriched from blood (not recorded which). The genes are TRBV12-5 and TRBJ1-6; D unclear. CDR3 sequence: CASGLEGRLSPLHF. CDR3 nucleotide sequence: TGTGCTAGTGGTTTAGAAGGGAGACTCTCACCCCTCCACTTT. The full variable domain, with the rest looked up from reference TRBV12-5 and TRBJ1-6, is DARVTQTPRHKVTEMGQEVTMRCQPILGHNTVFWYRQTMMQGLELLAYFRNRAPLDDSGMPKDRFSAEMPDATLATLKIQPSEPRDSAVYFCASGLEGRLSPLHFGNGTRLTVT.